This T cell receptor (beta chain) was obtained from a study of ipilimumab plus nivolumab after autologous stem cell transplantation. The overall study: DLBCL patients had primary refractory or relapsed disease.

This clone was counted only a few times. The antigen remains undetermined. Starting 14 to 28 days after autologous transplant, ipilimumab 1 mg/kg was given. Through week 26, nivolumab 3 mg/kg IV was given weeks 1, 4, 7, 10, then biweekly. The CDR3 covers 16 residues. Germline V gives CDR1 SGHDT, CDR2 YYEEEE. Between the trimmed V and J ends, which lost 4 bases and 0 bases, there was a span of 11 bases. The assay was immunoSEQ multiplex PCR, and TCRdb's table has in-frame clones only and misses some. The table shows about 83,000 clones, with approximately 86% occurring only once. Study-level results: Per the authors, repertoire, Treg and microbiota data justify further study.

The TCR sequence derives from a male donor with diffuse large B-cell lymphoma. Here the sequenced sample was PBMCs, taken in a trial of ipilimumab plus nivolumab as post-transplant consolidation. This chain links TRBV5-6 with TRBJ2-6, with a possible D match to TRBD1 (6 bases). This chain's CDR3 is CASSNKQGSGANVLTF. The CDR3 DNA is TGTGCCAGCAGCAATAAACAGGGCTCTGGGGCCAACGTCCTGACTTTC.